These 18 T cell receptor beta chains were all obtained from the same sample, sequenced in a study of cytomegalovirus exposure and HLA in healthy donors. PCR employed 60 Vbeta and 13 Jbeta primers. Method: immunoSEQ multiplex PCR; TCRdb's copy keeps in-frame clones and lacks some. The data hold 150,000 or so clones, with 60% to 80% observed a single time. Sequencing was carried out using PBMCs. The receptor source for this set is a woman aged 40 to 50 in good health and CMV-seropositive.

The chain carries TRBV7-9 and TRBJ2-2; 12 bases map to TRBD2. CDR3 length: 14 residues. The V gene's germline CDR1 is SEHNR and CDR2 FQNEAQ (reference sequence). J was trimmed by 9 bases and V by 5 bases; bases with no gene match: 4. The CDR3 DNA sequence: TGTGCCAGCAGCCGGACTAGCGGGGAGAGGGAGCTGTTTTTT. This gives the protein CASSRTSGERELFF.

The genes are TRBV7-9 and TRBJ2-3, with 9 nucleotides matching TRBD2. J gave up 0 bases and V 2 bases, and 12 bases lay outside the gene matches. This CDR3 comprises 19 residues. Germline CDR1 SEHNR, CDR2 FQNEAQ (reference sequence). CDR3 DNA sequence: TGTGCCAGCAGCTTACGTACCCTGGGCGGGGGGGATAGCACAGATACGCAGTATTTT. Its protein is CASSLRTLGGGDSTDTQYF.

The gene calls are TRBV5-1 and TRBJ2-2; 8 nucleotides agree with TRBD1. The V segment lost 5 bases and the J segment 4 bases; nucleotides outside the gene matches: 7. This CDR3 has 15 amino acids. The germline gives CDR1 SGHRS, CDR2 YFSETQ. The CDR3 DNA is TGCGCCAGCAGAGACCTCAGGGGGCGCACCGGGGAGCTGTTTTTT. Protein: CASRDLRGRTGELFF.

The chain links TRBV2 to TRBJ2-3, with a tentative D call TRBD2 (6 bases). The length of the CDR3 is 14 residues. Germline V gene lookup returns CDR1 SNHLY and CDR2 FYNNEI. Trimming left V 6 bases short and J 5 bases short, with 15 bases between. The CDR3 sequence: CASRAPGEVDTQYF. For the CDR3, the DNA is TGTGCCAGCAGAGCACCGGGGGAGGTAGATACGCAGTATTTT.

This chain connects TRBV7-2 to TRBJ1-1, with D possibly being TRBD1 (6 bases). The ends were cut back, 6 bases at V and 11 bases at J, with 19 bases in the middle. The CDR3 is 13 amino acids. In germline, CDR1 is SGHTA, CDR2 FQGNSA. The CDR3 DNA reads TGTGCCAGCAGTCCAGGGGATCGCTTTTGGGCTTTCTTT. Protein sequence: CASSPGDRFWAFF.

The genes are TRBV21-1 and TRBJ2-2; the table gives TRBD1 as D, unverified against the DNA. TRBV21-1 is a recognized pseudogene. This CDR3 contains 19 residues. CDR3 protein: CASSKGISRDRPPTGELFF. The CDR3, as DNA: TGTGCCAGCAGCAAAGGAATATCTCGGGACAGGCCTCCCACCGGGGAGCTGTTTTTT.

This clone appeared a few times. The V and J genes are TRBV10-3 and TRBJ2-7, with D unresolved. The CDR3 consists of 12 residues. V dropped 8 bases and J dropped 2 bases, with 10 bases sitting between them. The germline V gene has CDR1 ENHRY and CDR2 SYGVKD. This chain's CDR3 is CAIAPGPYEQYF. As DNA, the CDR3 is TGTGCCATCGCCCCAGGCCCCTACGAGCAGTACTTC.

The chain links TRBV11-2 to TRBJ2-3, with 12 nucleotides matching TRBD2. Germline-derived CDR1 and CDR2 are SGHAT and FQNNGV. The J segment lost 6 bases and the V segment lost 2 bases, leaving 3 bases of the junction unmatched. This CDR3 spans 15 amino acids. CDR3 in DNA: TGTGCCAGCAGCTTACTAGCGGGGGGGCCGGATACGCAGTATTTT. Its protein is CASSLLAGGPDTQYF.

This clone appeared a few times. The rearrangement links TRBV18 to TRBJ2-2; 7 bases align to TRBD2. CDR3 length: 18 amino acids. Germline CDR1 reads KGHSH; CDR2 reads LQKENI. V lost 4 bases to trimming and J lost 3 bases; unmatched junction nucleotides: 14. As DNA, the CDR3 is TGTGCCAGCTCACGAGTCCCAGGGAGGGGCGGTGACACCGGGGAGCTGTTTTTT. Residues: CASSRVPGRGGDTGELFF.

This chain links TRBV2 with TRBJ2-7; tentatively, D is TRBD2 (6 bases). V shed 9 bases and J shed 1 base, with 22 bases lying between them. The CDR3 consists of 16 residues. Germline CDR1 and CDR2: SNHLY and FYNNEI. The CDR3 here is CASKMSGLGFSYEQYF. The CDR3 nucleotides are TGTGCCAGTAAGATGTCGGGACTCGGATTTTCCTACGAGCAGTACTTC.

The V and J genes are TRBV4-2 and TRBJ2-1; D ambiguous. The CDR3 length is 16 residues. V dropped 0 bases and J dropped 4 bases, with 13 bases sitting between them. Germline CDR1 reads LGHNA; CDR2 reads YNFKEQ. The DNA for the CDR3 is TGTGCCAGCAGCCAAGATTTAGTTGGTGTATACAATGAGCAGTTCTTC. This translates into CASSQDLVGVYNEQFF.

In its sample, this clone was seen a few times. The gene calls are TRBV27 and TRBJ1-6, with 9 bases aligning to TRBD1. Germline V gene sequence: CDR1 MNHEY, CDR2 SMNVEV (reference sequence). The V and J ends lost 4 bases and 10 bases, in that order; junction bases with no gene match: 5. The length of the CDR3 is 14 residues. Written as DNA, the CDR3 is TGTGCCAGCAGTTACAGGGGGCTTGGGTCACCCCTCCACTTT. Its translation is CASSYRGLGSPLHF.

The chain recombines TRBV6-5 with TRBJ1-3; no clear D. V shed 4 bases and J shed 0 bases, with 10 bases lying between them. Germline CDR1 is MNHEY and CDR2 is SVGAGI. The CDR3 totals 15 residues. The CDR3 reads CASSWMGSSGNTIYF. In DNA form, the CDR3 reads TGTGCCAGCAGTTGGATGGGCAGCTCTGGAAACACCATATATTTT.

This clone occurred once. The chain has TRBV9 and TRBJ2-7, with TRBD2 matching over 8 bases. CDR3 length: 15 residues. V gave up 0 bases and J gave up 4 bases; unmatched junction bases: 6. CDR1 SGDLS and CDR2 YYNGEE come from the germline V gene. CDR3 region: CASSVDSGGKYEQYF. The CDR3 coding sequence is TGTGCCAGCAGCGTAGATTCGGGGGGGAAATACGAGCAGTACTTC. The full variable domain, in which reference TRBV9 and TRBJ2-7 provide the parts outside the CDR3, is DSGVTQTPKHLITATGQRVTLRCSPRSGDLSVYWYQQSLDQGLQFLIQYYNGEERAKGNILERFSAQQFPDLHSELNLSSLELGDSALYFCASSVDSGGKYEQYFGPGTRLTVT.

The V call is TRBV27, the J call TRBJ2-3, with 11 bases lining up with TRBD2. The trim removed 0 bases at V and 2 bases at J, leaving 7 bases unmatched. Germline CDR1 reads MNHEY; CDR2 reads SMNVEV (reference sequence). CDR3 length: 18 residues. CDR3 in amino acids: CASSLSSSGGVFTDTQYF. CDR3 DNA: TGTGCCAGCAGTTTATCGAGTAGCGGGGGGGTATTCACAGATACGCAGTATTTT.

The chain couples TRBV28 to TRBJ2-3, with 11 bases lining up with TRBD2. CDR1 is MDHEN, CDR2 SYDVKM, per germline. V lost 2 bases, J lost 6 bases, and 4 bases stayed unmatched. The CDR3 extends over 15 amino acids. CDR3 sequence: CASSLLAGGLDTQYF. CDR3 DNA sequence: TGTGCCAGCAGTTTACTAGCGGGGGGCCTGGATACGCAGTATTTT.

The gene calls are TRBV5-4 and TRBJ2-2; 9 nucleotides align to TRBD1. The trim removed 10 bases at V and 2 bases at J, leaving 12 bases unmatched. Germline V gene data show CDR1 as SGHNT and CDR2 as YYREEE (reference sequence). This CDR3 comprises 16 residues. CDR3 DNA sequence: TGTGCCGTAGATATCGGACAGGGGCGAAACACCGGGGAGCTGTTTTTT. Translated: CAVDIGQGRNTGELFF.

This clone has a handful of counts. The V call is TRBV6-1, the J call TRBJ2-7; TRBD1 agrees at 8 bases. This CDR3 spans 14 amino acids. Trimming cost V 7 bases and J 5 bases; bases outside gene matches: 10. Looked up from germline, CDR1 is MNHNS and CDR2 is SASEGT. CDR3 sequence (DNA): TGTGCCAGCACCGCCGGGACAGGTCGCCACGAGCAGTACTTC. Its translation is CASTAGTGRHEQYF.